The 25 T cell receptor beta chains below were found in one sample sequenced in a study of blood T cell repertoires in COVID-19. Clones were read by immunoSEQ multiplex PCR, and TCRdb kept only the in-frame ones, dropping some. This table holds about 150,000 clones, about 89% found once. Input material: peripheral blood. These receptors originate from a man aged 45-65 years with acute or convalescent COVID-19.

The chain couples TRBV6-5 to TRBJ2-5; D may be TRBD2 (5 bases). This CDR3 is 13 amino acids long. V lost 6 bases, J lost 2 bases, and 10 bases lay in between. Germline lookup yields CDR1 MNHEY and CDR2 SVGAGI. The CDR3 loop reads CASRESGQETQYF. The CDR3 nucleotides read TGTGCCAGCAGGGAGAGCGGACAAGAGACCCAGTACTTC.

V is TRBV6-5 and J is TRBJ2-7; D possibly corresponds to TRBD1 (6 bases). Germline V CDR1 and CDR2: MNHEY, SVGAGI. The CDR3 totals 15 residues. V lost 5 bases and J lost 1, with 15 bases in between. This chain's CDR3 is CASSPPGTHSYEQYF. CDR3 bases: TGTGCCAGCAGTCCACCCGGGACACATTCCTACGAGCAGTACTTC.

This rearrangement joins TRBV5-1 to TRBJ2-5, with 8 bases lining up with TRBD1. This CDR3 spans 17 amino acids. The germline V gene encodes CDR1 SGHRS and CDR2 YFSETQ. Losses at the gene ends were 2 bases for V and 2 bases for J; bases not matched to a gene: 11. The CDR3 DNA is TGCGCCAGCAGCTTTTCGACAGGGGACTCTTGGCAAGAGACCCAGTACTTC. It yields the protein CASSFSTGDSWQETQYF. The variable domain in full, with the rest retrieved from reference TRBV5-1 and TRBJ2-5, is KAGVTQTPRYLIKTRGQQVTLSCSPISGHRSVSWYQQTPGQGLQFLFEYFSETQRNKGNFPGRFSGRQFSNSRSEMNVSTLELGDSALYLCASSFSTGDSWQETQYFGPGTRLLVL.

The genes are TRBV7-8 and TRBJ2-7; 7 positions agree with TRBD2. The CDR3 spans 15 residues. Trimming at V came to 5 bases and at J to 4 bases, leaving 11 bases not matched to a gene. Germline CDR1 reads SGHVS; CDR2 reads FQNEAQ. The CDR3 here is CASSPTGGSAYEQYF. In DNA form, the CDR3 reads TGTGCCAGCAGCCCCACCGGCGGGAGTGCATACGAGCAGTACTTC.

The rearrangement links TRBV27 to TRBJ1-5; the D gene is possibly TRBD1 (5 bases). Between the trimmed V and J ends, which lost 3 bases and 6 bases, there was a span of 12 bases. Germline loops: CDR1 MNHEY, CDR2 SMNVEV (reference sequence). The CDR3 contains 14 residues. Here the CDR3 reads CASSFGGGAQPQHF. CDR3 nucleotide sequence: TGTGCCAGCAGTTTCGGGGGGGGTGCTCAGCCCCAGCATTTT.

The rearrangement links TRBV10-3 to TRBJ1-1, with D perhaps TRBD1 (5 bases). Germline V gene lookup returns CDR1 ENHRY and CDR2 SYGVKD. Deletions cut 2 bases from V and 1 base from J, with 8 bases between. CDR3 length equals 14 residues. CDR3 coding DNA: TGTGCCATCAGTGAGCGGGGGGGGAACACTGAAGCTTTCTTT. Its protein product is CAISERGGNTEAFF.

V gene TRBV7-9 combines with J gene TRBJ1-1; TRBD1 aligns across 8 bases. V trimming: 11 bases; J trimming: 4 bases; junction bases outside the gene matches: 9. The V gene's germline CDR1 is SEHNR and CDR2 FQNEAQ (reference sequence). The CDR3 loop spans 13 amino acids. The DNA of the CDR3 is TGTGCCGGAGACAGGGGCGGGGGCACTGAAGCTTTCTTT. It translates to CAGDRGGGTEAFF.

This chain links TRBV27 with TRBJ1-5; a possible D gene is TRBD1 (6 bases). Germline values: CDR1 MNHEY, CDR2 SMNVEV (reference sequence). V dropped 4 bases and J dropped 5 bases, with 18 bases sitting between them. The CDR3 consists of 16 residues. The DNA of the CDR3 is TGTGCCAGCAGTTCCCGGACAGAGGGCATAGATCAGCCCCAGCATTTT. It encodes CASSSRTEGIDQPQHF.

This chain connects TRBV10-2 to TRBJ1-2; D gene unclear. Germline loops: CDR1 WSHSY, CDR2 SAAADI. The CDR3 is made up of 14 amino acids. The V end was cut by 6 bases, the J end by 2 bases, with 13 bases between. CDR3 region: CASRGPGWNYGYTF. CDR3 nucleotides: TGCGCCAGCAGGGGCCCAGGCTGGAACTATGGCTACACCTTC.

There are a few counts of this clone. The chain has TRBV20-1 and TRBJ1-2; 7 bases are a match to TRBD1. CDR1 and CDR2 (germline): DFQATT, SNEGSKA (reference sequence). There are 12 residues in the CDR3. Germline trimming cut 3 bases from V and 7 bases from J; bases unmatched to any gene: 5. The CDR3 DNA sequence: TGCAGTGCTAGTGGGGCAGGGGGTGGCTACACCTTC. This sequence encodes CSASGAGGGYTF.

The V gene is TRBV19, the J gene TRBJ1-6; 7 positions match TRBD1. CDR3 length: 15 amino acids. V shed 3 bases, J shed 7 bases, and the junction held 6 bases outside the gene matches. Germline CDR1 is LNHDA and CDR2 is SQIVND (reference sequence). The DNA of the CDR3 is TGTGCCAGTAGTATGACAGGGTTATTGAATTCACCCCTCCACTTT. It is translated as CASSMTGLLNSPLHF.

The rearrangement uses TRBV7-2 and TRBJ1-2, with a possible D match to TRBD1 (6 bases). Germline-derived CDR1 and CDR2 are SGHTA and FQGNSA. The V and J ends lost 3 bases and 7 bases respectively, with 12 bases between them. The length of the CDR3 is 13 residues. The CDR3 loop reads CASSFTGRAGYTF. CDR3 sequence (DNA): TGTGCCAGCAGCTTCACAGGGAGGGCTGGCTACACCTTC.

The chain recombines TRBV4-3 with TRBJ2-3; 8 bases are a match to TRBD1. V lost 2 bases to trimming and J lost 2 bases; unmatched junction nucleotides: 3. The CDR3 length is 15 residues. CDR1 and CDR2 (germline): LGHNA, YSLEER. The CDR3, as DNA: TGCGCCAGCAGCCAAAACAGGGGGAACACAGATACGCAGTATTTT. This codes for CASSQNRGNTDTQYF.

The chain is built from TRBV5-4 and TRBJ1-2; TRBD1 aligns across 7 bases. V shed 5 bases, J shed 4 bases, and the junction held 8 bases outside the gene matches. Germline CDR1 and CDR2: SGHNT and YYREEE (reference sequence). The CDR3 has 14 amino acids. The CDR3 DNA reads TGTGCCAGCAGACCTGGGACAGCTGCCTATGGCTACACCTTC. Translated, it gives CASRPGTAAYGYTF.

V and J are TRBV4-3 and TRBJ1-3, with D possibly being TRBD1 (5 bases). Trimming took off 0 bases at V and 3 bases at J, with 24 bases between the two ends. Germline values: CDR1 LGHNA, CDR2 YSLEER. The CDR3 loop spans 20 amino acids. In DNA form, the CDR3 reads TGCGCCAGCAGCCAAGATTATAGGCAGGGACTCCGGAGTGGTGGAAACACCATATATTTT. Translating gives CASSQDYRQGLRSGGNTIYF.

The rearrangement joins TRBV6-5 to TRBJ1-5; D not certain. CDR1 MNHEY and CDR2 SVGAGI come from the germline V gene. This CDR3 comprises 15 residues. Trimming shortened V by 7 bases and J by 3 bases, and 16 bases separated the two germline ends. The DNA of the CDR3 is TGTGCCAGCAATTTGGGCCGCCAGCTCAATCAGCCCCAGCATTTT. It translates to CASNLGRQLNQPQHF.

The gene calls are TRBV5-1 and TRBJ2-1, with D perhaps matching TRBD1 (6 bases). The CDR3 has 15 residues. Deletions cut 6 bases from V and 2 bases from J, with 15 bases between. Per the germline V gene, CDR1 is SGHRS and CDR2 is YFSETQ. Here the CDR3 DNA reads TGCGCCAGCACCCTGGAAGGGGGAACCTACAATGAGCAGTTCTTC. This encodes CASTLEGGTYNEQFF.

The rearrangement uses TRBV7-8 and TRBJ1-5, with D tentatively TRBD1 (5 bases). The V end was cut by 1 base, the J end by 6 bases, with 10 bases between. CDR1 and CDR2 (germline): SGHVS, FQNEAQ. The CDR3 runs 14 residues. The CDR3 reads CASSLGRDSQPQHF. The CDR3 nucleotides read TGTGCCAGCAGCTTAGGCAGGGATTCTCAGCCCCAGCATTTT.

This clone was counted many times. This chain joins TRBV10-2 and TRBJ2-3; 8 bases line up with TRBD2. CDR3 length: 14 amino acids. Germline V gives CDR1 WSHSY, CDR2 SAAADI. V lost 4 bases to trimming and J lost 8 bases; unmatched junction nucleotides: 8. CDR3 bases: TGCGCCAGCAGTGTAGCGGGGTTGGATGGTACGCAGTATTTT. Translation: CASSVAGLDGTQYF.

The chain links TRBV18 to TRBJ2-5; TRBD1 matches 7 bases. Germline V gene sequence: CDR1 KGHSH, CDR2 LQKENI. V shed 0 bases, J shed 4 bases, and the junction held 2 bases outside the gene matches. The CDR3 spans 14 residues. CDR3 sequence: CASSPPPGGETQYF. DNA for the CDR3: TGTGCCAGCTCACCACCGCCAGGGGGAGAGACCCAGTACTTC.

The chain couples TRBV5-1 to TRBJ1-1, with TRBD1 matching over 8 bases. Germline V gives CDR1 SGHRS, CDR2 YFSETQ. This CDR3 is 15 amino acids long. The V segment lost 4 bases and the J segment 1 base; nucleotides outside the gene matches: 6. The CDR3 reads CASSLTGQENTEAFF. The CDR3 bases are TGCGCCAGCAGCCTCACGGGACAGGAGAACACTGAAGCTTTCTTT.

V gene TRBV11-2 combines with J gene TRBJ2-5; 12 bases agree with TRBD2. V dropped 6 bases and J dropped 2; count of bases not matched to a gene: 10. The CDR3 extends over 17 amino acids. The germline CDR1 and CDR2 sequences are SGHAT and FQNNGV. DNA of the CDR3: TGTGCCAGCAGACAGACTAGCGGGAGAATCACTCAAGAGACCCAGTACTTC. It is translated as CASRQTSGRITQETQYF.

Written as DNA, the CDR3 is TGCAGCGTGACTAGACAGGGACGGGCAGATACGCAGTATTTT. This codes for CSVTRQGRADTQYF. The rearrangement uses TRBV29-1 and TRBJ2-3, with D perhaps TRBD1 (7 bases). The CDR3 contains 14 residues. Trimming left V 6 bases short and J 4 bases short, with 17 bases between. CDR1 and CDR2 (germline): SQVTM, ANQGSEA.

The chain has TRBV9 and TRBJ2-2, with 10 bases matching TRBD2. V trimming: 3 bases; J trimming: 5 bases; junction bases outside the gene matches: 7. Germline CDR1 SGDLS, CDR2 YYNGEE. The CDR3 has 16 amino acids. CDR3 nucleotide sequence: TGTGCCAGCAGCGACTTAGCGGGGGGCGGGACCGGGGAGCTGTTTTTT. This translates into CASSDLAGGGTGELFF.

V is TRBV6-2 or TRBV6-3 and J is TRBJ2-5, with D possibly matching TRBD2 (5 bases). In germline, CDR1 is MNHEY, CDR2 SVGEGT. V shed 6 bases and J shed 2 bases, with 19 bases lying between them. The CDR3 covers 16 residues. DNA of the CDR3: TGTGCCAGCAGCCCCGACGGGGTCCGATTACAAGAGACCCAGTACTTC. Its protein is CASSPDGVRLQETQYF.